Sequencing of this T cell receptor (beta chain) was carried out in a study of OX40 agonist ivuxolimab in advanced cancers. Overall study results and limits: Dose levels from 0.1 to 3.0 mg/kg saw CD4+ and CD8+ blood T cells expand clonally by week 6. Normalized expansion of T-cell clones was also low for some nonresponders.

There are 15 residues in the CDR3. V was pared by 5 bases and J by 2 bases, with 17 bases between. CDR1 and CDR2 (germline): SQVTM, ANQGSEA. The repertoire was sequenced with immunoSEQ multiplex PCR; TCRdb's copy has only in-frame clones and lacks some. The repertoire includes 70,000 to 90,000 clones, roughly 84% of them detected once, and about 7% sits in the top ten. Concerning this clone itself: What it binds is unknown.

Sequenced here: CD4+ or CD8+ T cells sorted from blood, sampled in a trial of the OX40 agonist ivuxolimab. The clonotype was recovered from an adult with an advanced solid tumor such as melanoma, head and neck, liver or kidney cancer. The chain carries TRBV29-1 and TRBJ2-3; D remains ambiguous. The CDR3 loop reads CSVFGDETLTDTQYF. Written as DNA, the CDR3 is TGCAGCGTTTTCGGTGATGAGACGCTCACAGATACGCAGTATTTT.